These T cell receptor beta chains were read from a single sample in a study of blood T cell repertoires in COVID-19. Using immunoSEQ multiplex PCR, the repertoire was profiled, and TCRdb retains in-frame clones only, with some absent. The sample contains 140,000 or so clones, around 84% of which appear only once. Sequenced material: peripheral blood. Receptor source: a woman aged 50 to 60 with acute or convalescent COVID-19. The CDR3 runs from the conserved cysteine through the conserved F or W. A D gene is named only where the DNA matches it firmly. Where a row states a size, it is once, few, many or the class of an expanded clone; other rows omit it.

j_gene: TRBJ1-1
v_gene: TRBV6-5
abundance: NA
d_gene: NA
CDR3aa: CASSTGNTEAFF
CDR3nt: TGTGCCAGCAGTACCGGGAACACTGAAGCTTTCTTT

j_gene: TRBJ1-6
v_gene: TRBV5-1
abundance: NA
d_gene: TRBD1
CDR3aa: CASSLRTGDNSPLHF
CDR3nt: TGCGCCAGCAGCTTAAGGACAGGAGATAATTCACCCCTCCACTTT

j_gene: TRBJ1-3
v_gene: TRBV3-1/TRBV3-2
abundance: NA
d_gene: NA
CDR3aa: CASSRATAYGNTIYF
CDR3nt: TGTGCCAGCAGCCGCGCAACAGCATACGGAAACACCATATATTTT

j_gene: TRBJ1-2
v_gene: TRBV6-6
abundance: NA
d_gene: NA
CDR3aa: CASSYEVPPYGYTF
CDR3nt: TGTGCCAGCAGTTACGAGGTTCCCCCCTATGGCTACACCTTC

j_gene: TRBJ1-5
v_gene: TRBV19
abundance: NA
d_gene: TRBD1
CDR3aa: CASSPNSGTGHNQPQHF
CDR3nt: TGTGCCAGTTCGCCCAATTCCGGGACAGGACACAATCAGCCCCAGCATTTT

j_gene: TRBJ2-1
v_gene: TRBV5-1
abundance: NA
d_gene: NA
CDR3aa: CASSLAKFSEPPYNEQFF
CDR3nt: TGCGCCAGCAGCTTGGCCAAGTTTAGCGAACCACCTTACAATGAGCAGTTCTTC

j_gene: TRBJ2-7
v_gene: TRBV7-2
abundance: NA
d_gene: NA
CDR3aa: CASSQTSSYEQYF
CDR3nt: TGTGCCAGCAGCCAAACAAGCTCCTACGAGCAGTACTTC

j_gene: TRBJ2-1
v_gene: TRBV19
abundance: NA
d_gene: TRBD1
CDR3aa: CASSIQGRTGDEQFF
CDR3nt: TGTGCCAGTAGTATACAAGGGAGGACAGGGGATGAGCAGTTCTTC

j_gene: TRBJ2-7
v_gene: TRBV19
abundance: NA
d_gene: NA
CDR3aa: CASSIAAIQSYEQYF
CDR3nt: TGTGCCAGTAGTATAGCCGCAATCCAGTCCTACGAGCAGTACTTC

j_gene: TRBJ1-1
v_gene: TRBV6-2/TRBV6-3
abundance: few
d_gene: NA
CDR3aa: CASSYGAAAGRPNTEAFF
CDR3nt: TGTGCCAGCAGTTACGGGGCGGCAGCGGGACGGCCGAACACTGAAGCTTTCTTT

j_gene: TRBJ2-2
v_gene: TRBV5-1
abundance: NA
d_gene: NA
CDR3aa: CASSLEGELFF
CDR3nt: TGCGCCAGCAGCTTAGAGGGGGAGCTGTTTTTT

j_gene: TRBJ2-5
v_gene: TRBV28
abundance: NA
d_gene: TRBD1
CDR3aa: CASSLWGPGGEETQYF
CDR3nt: TGTGCCAGCAGTTTATGGGGGCCAGGGGGTGAGGAGACCCAGTACTTC